The rows below give T cell receptor beta chains drawn from one sample of a study of spatial heterogeneity in lung cancer. MiXCR, run by TCRdb on the 5' RACE reads, gives a single entry per CDR3 protein. The table lists 2,500 to 3,000 distinct CDR3 sequences, around 50% of them singletons, with 63% in the top ten. The source was lung tumor tissue, collected at surgery. The receptors were sampled from a male donor with early-stage non-small cell lung cancer. Both conserved end residues are part of each CDR3. D genes are given only for firm matches. Size is omitted from some rows. Given values are once, few, many or a class for expanded clones.

d_gene	v_gene	j_gene	abundance	CDR3nt	CDR3aa
TRBD1	TRBV10-3	TRBJ2-7	-	TGTGCCATCAGTCAAGAGCGGACAGGGCTCTACGAGCAGTACTTC	CAISQERTGLYEQYF
TRBD1	TRBV12-3/TRBV12-4	TRBJ2-1	few	TGTGCCAGCAGATGGACAGGGGGACACAATGAGCAGTTCTTC	CASRWTGGHNEQFF
-	TRBV7-9	TRBJ2-7	few	TGTGCCAGCAGCGTTGAGAGGGGTTCCCCCTACGAGCAGTACTTC	CASSVERGSPYEQYF
TRBD1	TRBV6-2/TRBV6-3	TRBJ2-5	once	TGTGCCAGCAGCCCTGGACAGGTCGAGACCCAGTACTTC	CASSPGQVETQYF
-	TRBV19	TRBJ2-5	medium-sized	TGTGCCAGTAGTATACCAGGGATAGAGACCCAGTACTTC	CASSIPGIETQYF
-	TRBV7-9	TRBJ1-4	-	TGTGCCAGCAGCTTAGGCGATGATGGTGAAAAACTGTTTTTT	CASSLGDDGEKLFF
-	TRBV12-3/TRBV12-4	TRBJ2-3	medium-sized	TGTGCCAGCAGTCCACAGGAGCTCACAGATACGCAGTATTTT	CASSPQELTDTQYF
-	TRBV2	TRBJ2-3	-	TGTGCCAGCAGTGAAGGAATAGGGGCTAGCACAGATACGCAGTATTTT	CASSEGIGASTDTQYF
TRBD2	TRBV4-2	TRBJ2-3	-	TGTGCCAGCAGCCAATCGCAGCGGGAGGTCACGGTCGGCACAGATACGCAGTATTTT	CASSQSQREVTVGTDTQYF
-	TRBV9	TRBJ1-1	-	TGTGCCAGCAGCGTAGACGGGAAGTTCACTGAAGCTTTCTTT	CASSVDGKFTEAFF
TRBD1	TRBV15	TRBJ2-1	few	TGTGCCACGTTAGACGGGACAGCTGTCTTCTACAATGAGCAGTTCTTC	CATLDGTAVFYNEQFF
-	TRBV4-1	TRBJ2-2	-	TGCGCCAGCAGCCAAGGGCCCCGTCCTAGCCGCAACACCGGGGAGCTGTTTTTT	CASSQGPRPSRNTGELFF
TRBD2	TRBV10-3	TRBJ2-1	-	TGTGCCATCCAACCGGGGGGGCTTGTTGATGAGCAGTTCTTC	CAIQPGGLVDEQFF
TRBD1	TRBV27	TRBJ2-7	medium-sized	TGTGCCAGCAGTCGGGGACAGGGAGGCGCCTACGAGCAGTACTTC	CASSRGQGGAYEQYF
TRBD2	TRBV20-1	TRBJ2-1	once	TGCAGTGCCGTAACTAGCGGGGGATACAATGAGCAGTTCTTC	CSAVTSGGYNEQFF
-	TRBV6-2/TRBV6-3	TRBJ1-1	-	TGTGCCAGCAGGATACAGGATAACACTGAAGCTTTCTTT	CASRIQDNTEAFF
TRBD1	TRBV7-2	TRBJ2-4	medium-sized	TGTGCCAGCAGACCGACAGGGGCCTACATTCAGTACTTC	CASRPTGAYIQYF
TRBD1	TRBV2	TRBJ1-5	-	TGTGCCAGCAGTGAGGGGACAGGGCTAAATCAGCCCCAGCATTTT	CASSEGTGLNQPQHF
-	TRBV5-1	TRBJ2-7	once	TGCGCCAGCAGCCCGGGGACGCCCCTCTCCTACGAGCAGTACTTC	CASSPGTPLSYEQYF
-	TRBV20-1	TRBJ2-7	-	TGCAGTGCCCCCAATCAGGGCTACGAGCAGTACTTC	CSAPNQGYEQYF
-	TRBV29-1	TRBJ2-6	-	TGCAGCGTTTTAGGAGGTAGCCAGGACACTGGGGCCAACGTCCTGACTTTC	CSVLGGSQDTGANVLTF
-	TRBV7-9	TRBJ2-1	-	TGTGCCAGCAGCTTAGGGACAGAGGACAATGAGCAGTTCTTC	CASSLGTEDNEQFF
-	TRBV28	TRBJ1-5	-	TGTGCCAGCAGCCCCCGGACGGCTAGCAATCAGCCCCAGCATTTT	CASSPRTASNQPQHF
-	TRBV6-4	TRBJ2-6	-	TGTGCCAGCAGTGCCCAGGGAGGGGCCAACGTCCTGACTTTC	CASSAQGGANVLTF
TRBD2	TRBV29-1	TRBJ2-5	-	TGCAGCGTAGCAAGCGGGACCCAAGAGACCCAGTACTTC	CSVASGTQETQYF
TRBD1	TRBV6-2/TRBV6-3	TRBJ2-7	-	TGTGCCAGCAGTCTCCTTCGGGACAGGGAACCCTCTCTGGAGCAGTACTTC	CASSLLRDREPSLEQYF
-	TRBV7-7	TRBJ2-1	-	TGTGCTAGCAGCCTAGGAGGGGTTAGGGATGAGCAGTTCTTC	CASSLGGVRDEQFF
TRBD1	TRBV29-1	TRBJ1-1	-	TGCAGCGTTAACGACAGGGGAACTGAAGCTTTCTTT	CSVNDRGTEAFF
-	TRBV18	TRBJ2-2	medium-sized	TGTGCCAGCTCACCAACGGGGTCCGGGGAGCTGTTTTTT	CASSPTGSGELFF
-	TRBV5-6	TRBJ2-6	once	TGTGCCAGCAGCTTCTACAGGGGAGGAGGCTCTGGGGCCAACGTCCTGACTTTC	CASSFYRGGGSGANVLTF
-	TRBV6-1	TRBJ2-1	many	TGTGCCAGCAGTGAGAGAGGTGGGACTTTTAATGAGCAGTTCTTC	CASSERGGTFNEQFF
-	TRBV6-5	TRBJ2-3	-	TGTGCCAGCCGAGGGGGGATGGTGTCGACAGATACGCAGTATTTT	CASRGGMVSTDTQYF
-	TRBV19	TRBJ1-2	medium-sized	TGTGCCAGCACTCCAGGTCCGGGCTATGGCTACACCTTC	CASTPGPGYGYTF
-	TRBV2	TRBJ2-3	-	TGTGCCAGCAGTCACAGGTACACAGATACGCAGTATTTT	CASSHRYTDTQYF
-	TRBV25-1	TRBJ2-3	-	TGTGCCAGCAGTTCTGAGCAGGTTCGAAAGTATGGGAACACAGATACGCAGTATTTT	CASSSEQVRKYGNTDTQYF
-	TRBV7-2	TRBJ2-1	few	TGTGCCAGCAGCCCCCAATCGGAACGGTCTGAGCAGTTCTTC	CASSPQSERSEQFF
-	TRBV7-8	TRBJ1-1	-	TGTGCCAGCAGCCAATCCACGGTGAACACTGAAGCTTTCTTT	CASSQSTVNTEAFF
TRBD1	TRBV28	TRBJ2-1	medium-sized	TGTGCCAGCAGTTCGACCCGACAGGGTACCAATGAGCAGTTCTTC	CASSSTRQGTNEQFF
-	TRBV7-8	TRBJ1-1	-	TGTGCCAGCAGCTTACGGCACGGGAGGAGCGAAATTAGGAACACTGAAGCTTTCTTT	CASSLRHGRSEIRNTEAFF
-	TRBV12-3/TRBV12-4	TRBJ2-3	many	TGTGCCAGCAGTTTAATGGGGGCTGTGGCAGATACGCAGTATTTT	CASSLMGAVADTQYF
-	TRBV7-9	TRBJ2-5	medium-sized	TGTGCCAGCAGCGAGCGGCCAATGACCTCCCGGGACCAAGAGACCCAGTACTTC	CASSERPMTSRDQETQYF
TRBD1	TRBV6-2/TRBV6-3	TRBJ2-5	-	TGTGCCAGCAGTTACAACGTCGACAGGGGGCGTCAAGAGACCCAGTACTTC	CASSYNVDRGRQETQYF